This T cell receptor beta chain was identified during a study of blood T cell repertoires in COVID-19. As originally analysed: Amplifying reference gene primers gave estimates of nucleated cell counts. Data came from immunoSEQ multiplex PCR; TCRdb stores just in-frame clones and leaves some out. V and J calls and clone size follow that table, whereas D and trimming were derived from the DNA. The sample records 120,000 to 150,000 clones, roughly 86% being singletons. The receptor was derived from a human donor with acute or convalescent COVID-19. The donor label of this sample is uncertain. Sequencing was carried out using peripheral blood.

The CDR3 is CASRTGNDWGEQYF. DNA for the CDR3: TGTGCCAGCAGGACAGGGAACGACTGGGGCGAGCAGTACTTC. This chain joins TRBV27 and TRBJ2-7, with 7 positions matching TRBD1. Germline CDR1 reads MNHEY; CDR2 reads SMNVEV (reference sequence). V lost 6 bases to trimming and J lost 6 bases; unmatched junction nucleotides: 11. The CDR3 length is 14 residues.